The rows below give T cell receptor beta chains drawn from one sample of a study of blood T cell repertoires in COVID-19. The assay was immunoSEQ multiplex PCR, and TCRdb's table has in-frame clones only and misses some. The sample has approximately 200,000 clones, roughly nine tenths seen once. The specimen was PBMCs or T cells enriched from blood (not recorded which). The receptors stem from a middle-aged woman with acute COVID-19. The CDR3 runs from the conserved cysteine through the conserved F or W. A D gene is named only where the DNA matches it firmly. Clone size appears in some rows only: once, few, many, or a class for an expanded clone.

j_call cdr3_length v_call d_call clone_size cdr3_nt cdr3_aa
TRBJ2-2 16 TRBV9 - few TGTGCCAGCAGCGTACTAGAGAGGAGGAGCACCGGGGAGCTGTTTTTT CASSVLERRSTGELFF
TRBJ2-1 13 TRBV7-3 TRBD2 - TGTGCCAGCAGCTCCTCTAGCGGGAATGAGCAGTTCTTC CASSSSSGNEQFF
TRBJ1-4 14 TRBV10-1 - - TGCGCCAGCAGTGAGGGGGGACACCACGAAAAACTGTTTTTT CASSEGGHHEKLFF
TRBJ1-2 14 TRBV29-1 - - TGCAGCGTTGATCGTGGGGGCTATAGCTATGGCTACACCTTC CSVDRGGYSYGYTF
TRBJ2-7 12 TRBV24-1 - - TGTGCCACCAGTGATGTTAACTACGAGCAGTACTTC CATSDVNYEQYF
TRBJ2-7 15 TRBV7-8 TRBD1 once TGTGCCAGCAGCTTAGCTGGGCAGGGGGCCTACGAGCAGTACTTC CASSLAGQGAYEQYF
TRBJ2-1 16 TRBV7-3 TRBD2 - TGTGCCAGCAGTCCGACTAGCGGTAGCTCCTACAATGAGCAGTTCTTC CASSPTSGSSYNEQFF
TRBJ2-3 16 TRBV7-3 TRBD2 once TGTGCCAGCAGCTCCAGAAGCGGGGGGGATAGGAATACGCAGTATTTT CASSSRSGGDRNTQYF
TRBJ1-2 14 TRBV27 TRBD1 few TGTGCCAGCAGCCCGACAGGGAGGAACTATGGCTACACCTTC CASSPTGRNYGYTF
TRBJ1-5 17 TRBV5-1 - - TGCGCCAGCAGCTTGGACGGAAACGACTATAGCAATCAGCCCCAGCATTTT CASSLDGNDYSNQPQHF
TRBJ1-2 15 TRBV6-5 TRBD1 - TGTGCCAGCAGCTACGACAGGGGCAGGCGCTATGGCTACACCTTC CASSYDRGRRYGYTF
TRBJ1-6 16 TRBV6-5 - - TGTGCCAGCAGTTACTCGAGAGGACAGTCTAGATCACCCCTCCACTTT CASSYSRGQSRSPLHF
TRBJ2-1 14 TRBV2 TRBD2 - TGTGCCAGCGGACAGACTAGCGGACTCAATGAGCAGTTCTTC CASGQTSGLNEQFF
TRBJ2-5 15 TRBV28 TRBD2 - TGTGCCAGCACCCTTAGCGGGGGGGCCGTTGAGACCCAGTACTTC CASTLSGGAVETQYF
TRBJ2-1 13 TRBV12-5 - - TGTGCTAGTGGTGCTATAGCGGCGGGGGAGCAGTTCTTC CASGAIAAGEQFF
TRBJ2-3 16 TRBV11-2 - - TGTGCCAGCAGCTTAATCCAGGGGAAGGGCACAGATACGCAGTATTTT CASSLIQGKGTDTQYF
TRBJ2-2 18 TRBV4-3 TRBD2 - TGCGCCAGCAGCCAAACTAGCGGGAGGTTCGCGAACACCGGGGAGCTGTTTTTT CASSQTSGRFANTGELFF
TRBJ1-2 14 TRBV3-1/TRBV3-2 - - TGTGCCAGCAGCCCTCGACAAGTCACCCATGGCTACACCTTC CASSPRQVTHGYTF
TRBJ2-7 17 TRBV5-1 TRBD2 - TGCGCCAGCAGCTTGGATACTAGCGGGAACCTTTTCTACGAGCAGTACTTC CASSLDTSGNLFYEQYF
TRBJ2-5 13 TRBV6-5 TRBD1 - TGTGCCAGCGAGGACAGGGGCGGGGGGACCCAGTACTTC CASEDRGGGTQYF
TRBJ2-7 15 TRBV29-1 - - TGCAGCGTTGGAAGGGTTAGGACTGCCTCCTACGAGCAGTACTTC CSVGRVRTASYEQYF
TRBJ2-5 16 TRBV5-1 TRBD2 - TGCGCCAGCAGCTTGGGAGCGGGGGGGCCCCAAGAGACCCAGTACTTC CASSLGAGGPQETQYF
TRBJ2-7 14 TRBV6-2/TRBV6-3 - - TGTGCCAGCAGCCCATCCAGTCATACCTACGAGCAGTACTTC CASSPSSHTYEQYF
TRBJ1-3 15 TRBV18 TRBD1 once TGTGCCAGCTCACCACGTCGACAGGGAGGAGGCACCATATATTTT CASSPRRQGGGTIYF
TRBJ2-1 16 TRBV6-5 TRBD2 - TGTGCCAGCAGTTACTCCGGGACTAGCGACCACAATGAGCAGTTCTTC CASSYSGTSDHNEQFF
TRBJ2-7 14 TRBV5-6 - once TGTGCCAGCAGCCCGATGACAGCCCTCTACGAGCAGTACTTC CASSPMTALYEQYF
TRBJ2-3 15 TRBV13 - - TGTGCCAGCAGCTCGGGGGTTCGTGGCACAGATACGCAGTATTTT CASSSGVRGTDTQYF
TRBJ1-4 13 TRBV12-3/TRBV12-4 TRBD1 - TGTGCCAGCAGACAGGGGGCTGATGAAAAACTGTTTTTT CASRQGADEKLFF
TRBJ1-3 14 TRBV25-1 - once TGTGCCAGCAAGGAGACAGCCTCTGGAAACACCATATATTTT CASKETASGNTIYF
TRBJ1-2 14 TRBV7-9 - - TGTGCCAGCAGCCCAGAGACAGCAGCCTATGGCTACACCTTC CASSPETAAYGYTF
TRBJ2-5 17 TRBV7-2 TRBD2 - TGTGCCAGCAGCCCAGTCCTAGCGGGAGGGCCTAGGGAGACCCAGTACTTC CASSPVLAGGPRETQYF
TRBJ2-7 15 TRBV5-6 TRBD2 once TGTGCCAGCAGCGCCATAGCGGGACCACCCTACGAGCAGTACTTC CASSAIAGPPYEQYF
TRBJ2-6 16 TRBV13 - - TGTGCCAGCAGCTTAGGTACCGCCAGGCGGGCCAACGTCCTGACTTTC CASSLGTARRANVLTF
TRBJ2-7 13 TRBV5-1 - - TGCGCCAGCAGCTTGGATCCAGGGGTTGTGCAGTACTTC CASSLDPGVVQYF
TRBJ2-1 12 TRBV18 - - TGTGCCAGCTCACCAGGGGGGATTGAGCAGTTCTTC CASSPGGIEQFF
TRBJ1-4 14 TRBV6-1 - - TGTGCCAGCAGTGAAACGGGGCGGGGTGAAAAACTGTTTTTT CASSETGRGEKLFF
TRBJ2-2 13 TRBV27 - - TGTGCCAGCAGTCCCCGGAGAACCGGGGAGCTGTTTTTT CASSPRRTGELFF
TRBJ2-3 19 TRBV11-2 TRBD2 - TGTGCCAGCAGCTTATTTCTAACTAGCGGGGGCCTTAGCACAGATACGCAGTATTTT CASSLFLTSGGLSTDTQYF
TRBJ2-5 12 TRBV11-2 - - TGTGCCAGCAGTCCCGACAGGCAGACCCAGTACTTC CASSPDRQTQYF
TRBJ2-5 16 TRBV28 TRBD2 - TGTGCCAGCAGTTCTGGAGCGGGGGGGCCTGGAGAGACCCAGTACTTC CASSSGAGGPGETQYF
TRBJ1-4 13 TRBV7-9 - - TGTGCCAGCAGCTTTAGTGAGAATGAAAAACTGTTTTTT CASSFSENEKLFF